This TCR beta chain was documented in a study of T cells after yellow fever vaccination. On the study more broadly: Preparing low-cell-number fractions relied on SMART-Seq v4 Ultra Low Input. Whole-study results and caveats: Post-booster repertoires contained most primary-vaccination clones again (roughly 96% CD4, roughly 90% CD8). A limited proportion of clonotypes was detected within both the CD4 and CD8 compartments.

This clonotype was detected only a few times. Its cognate antigen is unknown. TCRdb re-derived calls from the 5' RACE reads in MiXCR, one entry per CDR3 protein. Of about 110,000 distinct CDR3 sequences detected, approximately 8.4% appear once; the ten largest clones hold 25%. The length of the CDR3 is 11 residues. V was trimmed by 1 base and J by 7 bases, leaving 5 bases between them. Germline CDR1 reads GTSNPN; CDR2 reads SVGIG (reference sequence). This TCR was sampled from a man aged 25-45 years who received the YFV17D yellow fever vaccine. The starting material was CD8+ T cells sorted from PBMCs, obtained 45 days after the yellow fever booster vaccination. J is TRBJ2-1 and V is TRBV30; no reliable D call. The CDR3 coding sequence is TGTGCCTGGAGTGGTCAGAATGAGCAGTTCTTC. It is translated as CAWSGQNEQFF.